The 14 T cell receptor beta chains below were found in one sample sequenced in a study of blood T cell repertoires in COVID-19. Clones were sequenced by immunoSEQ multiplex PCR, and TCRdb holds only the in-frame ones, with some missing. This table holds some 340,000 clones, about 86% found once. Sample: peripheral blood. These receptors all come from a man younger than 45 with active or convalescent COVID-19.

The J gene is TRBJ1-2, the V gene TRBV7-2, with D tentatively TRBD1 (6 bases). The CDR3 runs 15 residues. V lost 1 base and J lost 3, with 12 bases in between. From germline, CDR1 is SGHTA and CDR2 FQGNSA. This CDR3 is CASSLGEGVHYGYTF. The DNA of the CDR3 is TGTGCCAGCAGCTTAGGAGAGGGGGTCCACTATGGCTACACCTTC.

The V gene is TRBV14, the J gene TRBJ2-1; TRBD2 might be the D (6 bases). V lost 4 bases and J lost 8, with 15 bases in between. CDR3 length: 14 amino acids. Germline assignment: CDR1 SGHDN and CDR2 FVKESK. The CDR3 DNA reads TGTGCCAGCAGCCGGCGGAGGGGCGATCATGAGCAGTTCTTC. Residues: CASSRRRGDHEQFF.

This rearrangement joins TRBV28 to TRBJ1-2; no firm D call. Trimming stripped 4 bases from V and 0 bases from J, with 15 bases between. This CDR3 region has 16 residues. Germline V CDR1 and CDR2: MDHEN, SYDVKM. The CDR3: CASSSSFIGPNYGYTF. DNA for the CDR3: TGTGCCAGCAGTTCCTCTTTTATCGGTCCTAACTATGGCTACACCTTC.

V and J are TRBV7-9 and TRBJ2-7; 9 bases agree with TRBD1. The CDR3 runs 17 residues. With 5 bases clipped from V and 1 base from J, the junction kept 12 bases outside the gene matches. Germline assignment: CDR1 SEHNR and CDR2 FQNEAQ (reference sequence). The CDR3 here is CASSLSTGTGLSYEQYF. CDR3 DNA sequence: TGTGCCAGCAGCCTCTCGACCGGGACAGGGTTATCCTACGAGCAGTACTTC.

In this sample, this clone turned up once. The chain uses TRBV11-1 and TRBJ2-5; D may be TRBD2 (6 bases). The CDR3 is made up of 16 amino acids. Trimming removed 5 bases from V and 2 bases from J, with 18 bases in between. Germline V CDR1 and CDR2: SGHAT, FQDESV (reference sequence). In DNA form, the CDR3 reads TGTGCCAGCAGCCGCTCCGGGGGACGGCTTCAAGAGACCCAGTACTTC. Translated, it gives CASSRSGGRLQETQYF.

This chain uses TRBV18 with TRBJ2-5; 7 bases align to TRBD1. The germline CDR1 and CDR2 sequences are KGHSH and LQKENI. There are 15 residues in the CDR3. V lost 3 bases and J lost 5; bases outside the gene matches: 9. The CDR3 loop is CASSPRDRVRETQYF. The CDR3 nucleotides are TGTGCCAGCTCACCTAGAGACAGGGTTCGGGAGACCCAGTACTTC.

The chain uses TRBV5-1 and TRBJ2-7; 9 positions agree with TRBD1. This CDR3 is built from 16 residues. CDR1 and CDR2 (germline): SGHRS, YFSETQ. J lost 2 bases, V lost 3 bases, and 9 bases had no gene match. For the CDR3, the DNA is TGCGCCAGCAGCTCGCAGCCCGGGACAGGGACCTACGAGCAGTACTTC. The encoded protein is CASSSQPGTGTYEQYF.

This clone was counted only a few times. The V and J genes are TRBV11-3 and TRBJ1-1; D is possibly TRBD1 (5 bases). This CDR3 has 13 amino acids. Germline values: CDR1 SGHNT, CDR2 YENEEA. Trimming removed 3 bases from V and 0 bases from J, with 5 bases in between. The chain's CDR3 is CASSLTVNTEAFF. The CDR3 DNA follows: TGTGCCAGCAGCTTGACAGTGAACACTGAAGCTTTCTTT.

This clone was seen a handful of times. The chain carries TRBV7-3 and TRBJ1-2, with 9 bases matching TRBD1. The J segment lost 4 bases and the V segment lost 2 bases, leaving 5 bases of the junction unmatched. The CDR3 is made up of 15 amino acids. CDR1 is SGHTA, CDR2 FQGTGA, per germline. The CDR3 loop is CASSLGGQGAYGYTF. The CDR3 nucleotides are TGTGCCAGCAGCTTAGGGGGACAGGGAGCCTATGGCTACACCTTC. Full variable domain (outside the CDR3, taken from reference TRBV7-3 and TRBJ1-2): GAGVSQTPSNKVTEKGKYVELRCDPISGHTALYWYRQSLGQGPEFLIYFQGTGAADDSGLPNDRFFAVRPEGSVSTLKIQRTERGDSAVYLCASSLGGQGAYGYTFGSGTRLTVV.

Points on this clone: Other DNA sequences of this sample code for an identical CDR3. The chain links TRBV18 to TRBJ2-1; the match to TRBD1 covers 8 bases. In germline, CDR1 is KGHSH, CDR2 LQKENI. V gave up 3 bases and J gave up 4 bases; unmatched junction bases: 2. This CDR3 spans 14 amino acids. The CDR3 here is CASSPGTGYNEQFF. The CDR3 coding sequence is TGTGCCAGCTCACCCGGGACAGGATACAATGAGCAGTTCTTC.

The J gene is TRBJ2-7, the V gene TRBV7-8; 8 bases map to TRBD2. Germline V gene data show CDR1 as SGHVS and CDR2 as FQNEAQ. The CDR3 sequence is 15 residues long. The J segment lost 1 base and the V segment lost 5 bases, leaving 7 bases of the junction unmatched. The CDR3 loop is CASSRAQRESYEQYF. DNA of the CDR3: TGTGCCAGCAGCCGAGCCCAGCGGGAGTCCTACGAGCAGTACTTC.

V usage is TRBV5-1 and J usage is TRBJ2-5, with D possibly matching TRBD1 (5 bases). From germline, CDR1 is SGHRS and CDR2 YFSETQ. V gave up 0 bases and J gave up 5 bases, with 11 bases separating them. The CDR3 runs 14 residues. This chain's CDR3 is CASSLVVGQETQYF. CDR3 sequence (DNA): TGCGCCAGCAGCTTGGTGGTGGGGCAGGAGACCCAGTACTTC.

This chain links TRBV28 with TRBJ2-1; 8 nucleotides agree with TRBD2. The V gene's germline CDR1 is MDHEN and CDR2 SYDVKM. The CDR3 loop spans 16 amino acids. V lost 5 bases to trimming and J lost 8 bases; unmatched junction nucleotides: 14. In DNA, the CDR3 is TGTGCCAGCAGTGCCCCCGGGACTAGAATTTCCGATGAGCAGTTCTTC. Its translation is CASSAPGTRISDEQFF.

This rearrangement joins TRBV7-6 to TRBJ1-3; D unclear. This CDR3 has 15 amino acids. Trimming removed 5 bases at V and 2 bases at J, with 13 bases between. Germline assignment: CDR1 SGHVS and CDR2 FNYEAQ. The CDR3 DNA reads TGTGCCAGCAGCGAAAGAGGAGTTCCTGGAAACACCATATATTTT. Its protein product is CASSERGVPGNTIYF.